A single sample gave rise to the 2 T cell receptor beta chains below, sequenced in a study of PD-1 blockade in classical Hodgkin lymphoma. Only in-frame clones appear in the TCRdb table, and some are missing; sequencing was by immunoSEQ multiplex PCR. The sample holds around 44,000 clones, approximately 86% seen once. Relapse was seen in all patients after autologous stem cell transplantation, and brentuximab vedotin exposure was variable. This sample comprised peripheral blood mononuclear cells (PBMCs), obtained before the second cycle of nivolumab. The receptors here all came from a human donor with classical Hodgkin lymphoma.

This chain uses TRBV28 with TRBJ2-7, with 10 bases aligning to TRBD2. This CDR3 spans 13 amino acids. V lost 6 bases to trimming and J lost 6 bases; unmatched junction nucleotides: 5. CDR1 MDHEN and CDR2 SYDVKM come from the germline V gene. CDR3 DNA: TGTGCCAGCAGCGTCACTAGCGGGGTCGAGCAGTACTTC. Its protein product is CASSVTSGVEQYF.

The CDR3, as DNA: TGTGCCAGCAGCCCCGGGGCCAGGACAAGCACAGATACGCAGTATTTT. Translation gives CASSPGARTSTDTQYF. The chain combines TRBV27 with TRBJ2-3; D might be TRBD1 or TRBD2, each matching 5 bases. In germline, CDR1 is MNHEY, CDR2 SMNVEV (reference sequence). The CDR3 is made up of 16 amino acids. V shed 6 bases and J shed 0 bases, with 16 bases lying between them.